This paragraph covers one TCR beta chain sequence. These data come from a study of blood T cell repertoires in COVID-19. At the level of the study: Nucleic acid was either cDNA or gDNA, and it came from T cells, B-cell-depleted T cells, or PBMCs.

Each participant's cohort was designated according to participant-reported clinical history. In the authors' methods: For nucleated cells, counts were estimated from reference gene primer amplification. Using immunoSEQ multiplex PCR, the repertoire was profiled, and TCRdb retains in-frame clones only, with some absent. V and J calls and clone size come straight from that table; D and trimming were deduced from the DNA. The sample comprises about 160,000 clones, around 85% of which are singletons, and roughly 5.7% rests with the top ten. V lost 5 bases, J lost 2 bases, and 4 bases stayed unmatched. This CDR3 spans 14 amino acids. In germline, CDR1 is LGHDT, CDR2 YNNKEL (reference sequence).

The sequence derives from a woman in her forties with acute COVID-19. The material sequenced was PBMCs or T cells enriched from blood (not recorded which). The chain is built from TRBV3-1 (or the pseudogene TRBV3-2) and TRBJ2-7; TRBD2 matches 9 bases. In DNA form, the CDR3 reads TGTGCCAGCAGCATGGCGGGGGGGGCCTACGAGCAGTACTTC. Protein product: CASSMAGGAYEQYF.